Listed below are T cell receptor beta chains from one sample, sequenced in a study of blood T cell repertoires in COVID-19. The repertoire was sequenced with immunoSEQ multiplex PCR; TCRdb's copy has only in-frame clones and lacks some. The table includes about 93,000 clones, roughly 85% detected once. Sequencing input: peripheral blood. The receptors here all came from a human donor in a cohort sampled during active COVID-19. Each CDR3 is given with its conserved first and last residue. A D gene is named only where the DNA matches it firmly. Expanded clones get a size class; other rows say once, few or many, or leave the size out.

clone size	V gene	J gene	D gene	CDR3 protein	CDR3 DNA
NA	TRBV5-1	TRBJ2-3	TRBD2	CASATGGSDTQYF	TGCGCCAGCGCAACCGGGGGGTCAGATACGCAGTATTTT
NA	TRBV6-6	TRBJ1-2	NA	CASSSQGSGYTF	TGTGCCAGCAGTTCCCAGGGGAGTGGCTACACCTTC
NA	TRBV2	TRBJ1-2	NA	CASPNQGGIGYTF	TGTGCCAGCCCGAACCAGGGAGGCATTGGCTACACCTTC
NA	TRBV2	TRBJ2-3	NA	CASRGLGHNTDTQYF	TGTGCCAGCAGGGGACTCGGACATAACACAGATACGCAGTATTTT
NA	TRBV18	TRBJ1-1	NA	CASSPAYMGGTEAFF	TGTGCCAGCTCACCAGCCTACATGGGGGGCACTGAAGCTTTCTTT
NA	TRBV19	TRBJ1-3	NA	CASKRDLDSGNTIYF	TGTGCCAGTAAGCGGGATCTCGACTCTGGAAACACCATATATTTT
NA	TRBV7-9	TRBJ2-1	TRBD2	CASSLELARNEQFF	TGTGCCAGCAGCTTAGAACTAGCGCGTAATGAGCAGTTCTTC
many	TRBV10-3	TRBJ2-5	NA	CAISVGGPQETQYF	TGTGCCATCAGTGTGGGGGGACCTCAAGAGACCCAGTACTTC
NA	TRBV19	TRBJ1-5	NA	CASTYREGGSGNQPQHF	TGTGCCAGTACTTATAGGGAGGGGGGTTCGGGCAATCAGCCCCAGCATTTT
NA	TRBV4-1	TRBJ2-1	TRBD1	CASSLQTGAVYNEQFF	TGCGCCAGCAGCCTACAGACAGGGGCGGTCTACAATGAGCAGTTCTTC
NA	TRBV7-6	TRBJ2-2	TRBD1	CASSLHRGLNTGELFF	TGTGCCAGCAGCCTACACAGGGGGTTGAACACCGGGGAGCTGTTTTTT
NA	TRBV5-1	TRBJ1-4	TRBD1	CASSRDRQGPNEKLFF	TGCGCCAGCAGCCGTGATAGACAGGGTCCAAATGAAAAACTGTTTTTT
NA	TRBV19	TRBJ2-2	NA	CASRPPERNTGELFF	TGTGCCAGTAGGCCTCCTGAGCGAAACACCGGGGAGCTGTTTTTT
once	TRBV4-2	TRBJ2-2	NA	CASSPGGGMRTGELFF	TGTGCCAGCAGCCCGGGGGGCGGGATGAGGACCGGGGAGCTGTTTTTT
once	TRBV2	TRBJ2-5	NA	CASSVDRQETQYF	TGTGCCAGCAGTGTCGACAGGCAAGAGACCCAGTACTTC
many	TRBV5-1	TRBJ2-1	TRBD2	CASSPMTSGGSSSYNEQFF	TGCGCCAGCAGCCCGATGACTAGCGGGGGGAGCAGCTCCTACAATGAGCAGTTCTTC
NA	TRBV12-3/TRBV12-4	TRBJ2-1	NA	CASSGTYNEQFF	TGTGCCAGCAGCGGGACTTACAATGAGCAGTTCTTC
NA	TRBV15	TRBJ2-1	NA	CATSLTLSSYNEQFF	TGTGCCACCAGCCTAACGTTGAGCTCCTACAATGAGCAGTTCTTC
NA	TRBV10-2	TRBJ2-1	TRBD2	CASRLAGGRNNEQFF	TGCGCCAGCCGACTAGCGGGGGGGAGAAACAATGAGCAGTTCTTC
NA	TRBV28	TRBJ1-2	TRBD1	CASSLLGRGRGYGYTF	TGTGCCAGCAGTTTATTGGGCAGGGGGCGAGGGTATGGCTACACCTTC
NA	TRBV20-1	TRBJ2-1	TRBD2	CSAAGLRGGFF	TGCAGTGCAGCGGGACTCCGGGGTGGGTTCTTC
once	TRBV7-8	TRBJ1-2	NA	CASSPGFGSGTF	NA
NA	TRBV3-1/TRBV3-2	TRBJ2-5	TRBD2	CASTPRLAGEGETQYF	TGTGCCAGCACCCCAAGACTAGCGGGAGAAGGGGAGACCCAGTACTTC
NA	TRBV18	TRBJ2-1	NA	CASSPRTTYNEQFF	TGTGCCAGCTCACCACGGACTACTTACAATGAGCAGTTCTTC
NA	TRBV3-1/TRBV3-2	TRBJ2-1	TRBD1	CASGQGISYNEQFF	TGTGCCAGCGGACAGGGTATCTCCTACAATGAGCAGTTCTTC
NA	TRBV3-1/TRBV3-2	TRBJ2-1	TRBD2	CASSLSGRGGLYEQFF	TGTGCCAGCAGCCTCTCCGGGCGGGGGGGTTTATATGAGCAGTTCTTC
few	TRBV25-1	TRBJ2-7	NA	CASSLDGIRGSYEQYF	TGTGCCAGCAGTTTGGACGGGATTCGGGGCTCCTACGAGCAGTACTTC
NA	TRBV7-2	TRBJ2-3	TRBD2	CASSLGLAGRDTQYF	TGTGCCAGCAGCTTGGGACTAGCTGGTAGAGATACGCAGTATTTT
NA	TRBV7-9	TRBJ1-1	NA	CASSPYLIRDNTEAFF	TGTGCCAGCAGCCCCTATCTAATCAGGGATAACACTGAAGCTTTCTTT
NA	TRBV3-1/TRBV3-2	TRBJ2-5	TRBD2	CASSQDPGQGGETQYF	TGTGCCAGCAGCCAAGATCCCGGTCAGGGAGGGGAGACCCAGTACTTC
NA	TRBV15	TRBJ1-5	NA	CATSSSNQPQHF	TGTGCCACCAGCTCCTCCAATCAGCCCCAGCATTTT
NA	TRBV2	TRBJ1-3	TRBD1	CASKGPGQGSNTIYF	TGTGCCAGTAAGGGACCGGGACAGGGTTCGAACACCATATATTTT
NA	TRBV19	TRBJ2-2	TRBD2	CASRGSSGGPKNTGELFF	TGTGCCAGTAGGGGGTCTAGCGGGGGGCCGAAGAACACCGGGGAGCTGTTTTTT
once	TRBV5-1	TRBJ2-5	TRBD1	CASSTGPGQGEETQYF	TGCGCCAGCAGCACCGGCCCGGGACAGGGGGAAGAGACCCAGTACTTC